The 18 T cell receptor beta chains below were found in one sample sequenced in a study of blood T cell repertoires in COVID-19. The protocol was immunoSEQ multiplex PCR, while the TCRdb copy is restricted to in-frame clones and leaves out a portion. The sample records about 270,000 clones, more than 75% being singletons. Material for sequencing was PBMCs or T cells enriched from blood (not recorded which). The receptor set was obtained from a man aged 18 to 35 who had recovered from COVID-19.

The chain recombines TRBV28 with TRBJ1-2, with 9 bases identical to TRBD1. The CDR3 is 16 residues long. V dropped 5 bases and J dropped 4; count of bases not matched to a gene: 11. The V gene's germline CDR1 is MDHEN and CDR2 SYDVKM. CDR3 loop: CASSPGQGQDVYGYTF. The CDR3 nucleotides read TGTGCCAGCAGTCCGGGACAGGGTCAGGATGTCTATGGCTACACCTTC.

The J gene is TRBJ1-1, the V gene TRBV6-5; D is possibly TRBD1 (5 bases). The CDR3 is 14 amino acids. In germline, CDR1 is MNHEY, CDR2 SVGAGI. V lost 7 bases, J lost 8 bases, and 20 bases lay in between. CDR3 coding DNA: TGTGCCAGCACTAGACTCCCCGACAGTAGCGAAGCTTTCTTT. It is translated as CASTRLPDSSEAFF.

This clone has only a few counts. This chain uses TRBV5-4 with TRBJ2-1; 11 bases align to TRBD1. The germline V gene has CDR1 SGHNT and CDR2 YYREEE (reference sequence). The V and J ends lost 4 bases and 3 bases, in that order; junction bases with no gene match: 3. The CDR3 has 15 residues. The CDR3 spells CASSLGQGVYNEQFF. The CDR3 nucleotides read TGTGCCAGCAGCCTGGGACAGGGGGTCTACAATGAGCAGTTCTTC.

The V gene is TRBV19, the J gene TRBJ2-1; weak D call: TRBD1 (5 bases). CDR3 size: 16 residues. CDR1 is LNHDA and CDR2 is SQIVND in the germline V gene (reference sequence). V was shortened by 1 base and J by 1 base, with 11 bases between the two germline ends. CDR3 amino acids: CASSIVNGHSYNEQFF. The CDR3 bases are TGTGCCAGTAGTATAGTGAACGGACATTCCTACAATGAGCAGTTCTTC.

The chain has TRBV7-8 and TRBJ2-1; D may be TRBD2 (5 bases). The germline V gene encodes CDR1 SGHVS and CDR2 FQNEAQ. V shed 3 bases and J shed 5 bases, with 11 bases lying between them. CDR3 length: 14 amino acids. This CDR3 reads CASSFPDSHNEQFF. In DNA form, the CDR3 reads TGTGCCAGCAGCTTCCCGGACTCACACAATGAGCAGTTCTTC. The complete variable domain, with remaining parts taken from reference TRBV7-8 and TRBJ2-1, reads GAGVSQSPRYKVAKRGQDVALRCDPISGHVSLFWYQQALGQGPEFLTYFQNEAQLDKSGLPSDRFFAERPEGSVSTLKIQRTQQEDSAVYLCASSFPDSHNEQFFGPGTRLTVL.

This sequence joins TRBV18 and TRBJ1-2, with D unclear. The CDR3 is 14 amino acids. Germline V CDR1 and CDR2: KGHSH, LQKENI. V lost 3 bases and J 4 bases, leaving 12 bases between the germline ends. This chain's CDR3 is CASSPEENGYGYTF. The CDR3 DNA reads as TGTGCCAGCTCACCGGAGGAGAACGGCTATGGCTACACCTTC.

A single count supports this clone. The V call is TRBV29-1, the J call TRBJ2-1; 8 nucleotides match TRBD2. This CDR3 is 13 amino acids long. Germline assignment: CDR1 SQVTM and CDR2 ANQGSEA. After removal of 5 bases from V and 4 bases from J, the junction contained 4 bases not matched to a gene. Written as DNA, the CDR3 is TGCAGCGTTAGCGGGGGCAGATACAATGAGCAGTTCTTC. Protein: CSVSGGRYNEQFF.

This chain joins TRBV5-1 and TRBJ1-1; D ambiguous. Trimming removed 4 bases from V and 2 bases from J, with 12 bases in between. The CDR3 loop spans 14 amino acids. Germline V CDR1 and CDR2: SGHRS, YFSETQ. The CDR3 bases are TGCGCCAGCAGCATTGTTACAGCTAACACTGAAGCTTTCTTT. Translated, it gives CASSIVTANTEAFF.

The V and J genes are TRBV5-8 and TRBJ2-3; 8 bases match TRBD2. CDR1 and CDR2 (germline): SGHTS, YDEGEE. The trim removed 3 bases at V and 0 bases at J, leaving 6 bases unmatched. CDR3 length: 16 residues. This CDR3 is CASSWAGGPSTDTQYF. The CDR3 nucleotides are TGTGCCAGCAGCTGGGCGGGGGGTCCCAGCACAGATACGCAGTATTTT.

The CDR3 loop is CASSQMTSGASYEQYF. CDR3 coding DNA: TGTGCCAGCAGCCAGATGACTAGCGGGGCCTCCTACGAGCAGTACTTC. The chain combines TRBV3-1 (or the pseudogene TRBV3-2) with TRBJ2-7; 11 positions agree with TRBD2. This CDR3 is built from 16 residues. The germline CDR1 and CDR2 sequences are LGHDT and YNNKEL (reference sequence). V lost 3 bases to trimming and J lost 0 bases; unmatched junction nucleotides: 4.

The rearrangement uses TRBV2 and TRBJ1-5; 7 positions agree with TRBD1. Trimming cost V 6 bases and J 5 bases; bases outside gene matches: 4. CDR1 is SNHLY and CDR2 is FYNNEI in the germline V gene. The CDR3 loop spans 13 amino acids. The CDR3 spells CASRGQGDQPQHF. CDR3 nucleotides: TGTGCCAGCAGGGGGCAGGGGGATCAGCCCCAGCATTTT.

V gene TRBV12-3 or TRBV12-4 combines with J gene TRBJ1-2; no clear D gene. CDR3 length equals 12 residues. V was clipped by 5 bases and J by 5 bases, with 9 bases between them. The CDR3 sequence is CASSTDLYGYTF. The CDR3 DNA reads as TGTGCCAGCAGTACAGACCTATATGGCTACACCTTC.

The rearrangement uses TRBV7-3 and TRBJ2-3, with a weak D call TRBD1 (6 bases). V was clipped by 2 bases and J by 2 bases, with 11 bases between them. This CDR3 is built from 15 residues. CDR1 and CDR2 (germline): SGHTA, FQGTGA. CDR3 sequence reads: CASSLSGHTTDTQYF. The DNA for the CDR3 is TGTGCCAGCAGCTTATCGGGACACACCACAGATACGCAGTATTTT.

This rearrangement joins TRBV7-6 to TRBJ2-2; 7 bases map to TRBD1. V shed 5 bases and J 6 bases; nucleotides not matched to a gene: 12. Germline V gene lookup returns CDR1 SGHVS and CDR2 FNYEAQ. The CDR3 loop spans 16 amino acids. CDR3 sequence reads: CASSLRQGREPGELFF. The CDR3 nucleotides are TGTGCCAGCAGCCTCAGACAGGGTAGGGAGCCCGGGGAGCTGTTTTTT.

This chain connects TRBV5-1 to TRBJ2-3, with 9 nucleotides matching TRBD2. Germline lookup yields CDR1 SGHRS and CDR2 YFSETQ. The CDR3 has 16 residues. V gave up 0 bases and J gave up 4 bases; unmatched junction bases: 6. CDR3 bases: TGCGCCAGCAGCTTGGGTTACAGCGGGGGGTCAGATACGCAGTATTTT. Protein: CASSLGYSGGSDTQYF.

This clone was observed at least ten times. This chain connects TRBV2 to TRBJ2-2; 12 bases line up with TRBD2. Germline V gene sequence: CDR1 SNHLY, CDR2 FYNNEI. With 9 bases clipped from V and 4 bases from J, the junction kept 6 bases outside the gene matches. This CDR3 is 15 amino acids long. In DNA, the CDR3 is TGTGCCAGAGAGACTAGCGGGAGCGGCACCGGGGAGCTGTTTTTT. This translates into CARETSGSGTGELFF.

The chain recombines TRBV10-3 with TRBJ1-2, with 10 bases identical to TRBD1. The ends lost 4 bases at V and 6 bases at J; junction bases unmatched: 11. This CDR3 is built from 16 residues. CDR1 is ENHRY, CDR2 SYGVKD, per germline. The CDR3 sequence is CAISGRTGQGLDGYTF. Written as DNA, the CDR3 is TGTGCCATCAGTGGACGAACGGGACAGGGGCTGGATGGCTACACCTTC.

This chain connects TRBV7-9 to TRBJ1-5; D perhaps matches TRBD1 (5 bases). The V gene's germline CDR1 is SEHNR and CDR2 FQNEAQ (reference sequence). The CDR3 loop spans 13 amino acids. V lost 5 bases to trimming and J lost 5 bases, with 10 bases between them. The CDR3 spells CASSRGEYQPQHF. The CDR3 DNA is TGTGCCAGCAGCCGGGGGGAGTATCAGCCCCAGCATTTT.